The next 23 T cell receptor beta chains were all read from a single sample in a study of early T cells in non-severe SARS-CoV-2 infection. TCRdb re-called the 5' RACE reads through MiXCR, storing one row per CDR3 protein. The repertoire holds about 83,000 distinct CDR3 sequences, with approximately 13% as singletons. What was sequenced was whole blood. Receptors were obtained from an adult who was a healthcare worker with PCR-confirmed SARS-CoV-2 infection or an uninfected control (not recorded which).

This clonotype was observed a few times. The chain employs TRBV29-1 and TRBJ2-7, with D perhaps being TRBD1 or TRBD2 (5 bases each). The germline V gene encodes CDR1 SQVTM and CDR2 ANQGSEA. This CDR3 is 13 amino acids long. The V gene lost 6 bases and the J gene lost 2 bases, with 14 bases spanning the gap. CDR3 amino acids: CSVGPGAPYEQYF. In DNA form, the CDR3 reads TGCAGCGTAGGTCCCGGGGCCCCCTACGAGCAGTACTTC.

This clonotype showed up just a few times. The chain carries TRBV29-1 and TRBJ2-1; 11 nucleotides line up with TRBD2. Looked up from germline, CDR1 is SQVTM and CDR2 is ANQGSEA. V lost 6 bases, J lost 2 bases, and 6 bases stayed unmatched. The CDR3 has 15 amino acids. CDR3 in DNA: TGCAGCGTCGTTACTAGCGGGGGTGCCTACAATGAGCAGTTCTTC. Amino acids: CSVVTSGGAYNEQFF.

This clonotype was picked up a small number of times. This chain connects TRBV7-2 to TRBJ2-5, with 11 positions matching TRBD2. There are 16 residues in the CDR3. With V trimmed by 5 bases and J by 1 base, 6 bases remained unmatched. Germline CDR1 SGHTA, CDR2 FQGNSA. The CDR3 DNA reads as TGTGCCAGCAGCGCCGGGACTAGCGGCTTCCAAGAGACCCAGTACTTC. The encoded protein is CASSAGTSGFQETQYF.

The chain is built from TRBV14 and TRBJ2-1; TRBD1 might be the D (6 bases). Trimming took 1 base from V and 12 from J, leaving 13 bases between them. CDR3 length: 13 amino acids. Per germline, CDR1 SGHDN and CDR2 FVKESK. The CDR3 region has the DNA TGTGCCAGCAGCCAAGGGGCGAGACAGGTGCAGTTCTTC. The encoded protein is CASSQGARQVQFF.

This clonotype was counted between two and nine times. The rearrangement uses TRBV20-1 and TRBJ2-7, with a tentative D call TRBD2 (6 bases). The CDR3 contains 15 residues. Trimming removed 0 bases at V and 2 bases at J, with 14 bases between. The germline V gene has CDR1 DFQATT and CDR2 SNEGSKA (reference sequence). The CDR3 DNA reads TGCAGTGCTAGAGATAACGGCGGGACGACCTACGAGCAGTACTTC. Its translation is CSARDNGGTTYEQYF.

The chain carries TRBV6-6 and TRBJ1-1, with unresolved D. Germline V lookup: CDR1 MNHNY, CDR2 SVGAGI (reference sequence). The CDR3 is 14 residues long. Trimming removed 6 bases from V and 1 base from J, with 12 bases in between. CDR3 sequence (DNA): TGTGCCAGCAGCTATACAACTGGGAACACTGAAGCTTTCTTT. This translates into CASSYTTGNTEAFF.

V is TRBV25-1 and J is TRBJ2-1; D call uncertain. Trimming took 6 bases from V and 0 from J, leaving 6 bases between them. The CDR3 sequence is 13 residues long. CDR1 MGHDK and CDR2 SYGVNS come from the germline V gene. Here the CDR3 reads CASRASSYNEQFF. CDR3 coding DNA: TGTGCCAGCAGGGCGTCCTCCTACAATGAGCAGTTCTTC.

CDR3 sequence: CASSLVFTGELFF. DNA of the CDR3: TGTGCCAGCAGCTTAGTTTTCACCGGGGAGCTGTTTTTT. The V gene is TRBV7-2, the J gene TRBJ2-2; D is ambiguous. With 1 base removed from V and 4 bases from J, the gap between germline ends came to 4 bases. The CDR3 is 13 residues long. Germline-derived CDR1 and CDR2 are SGHTA and FQGNSA.

This clonotype showed up just a few times. The chain carries TRBV18 and TRBJ1-5; 7 positions match TRBD1. After removal of 3 bases from V and 3 bases from J, the junction contained 5 bases not matched to a gene. From germline, CDR1 is KGHSH and CDR2 LQKENI. The CDR3 runs to 15 residues. CDR3 nucleotides: TGTGCCAGCTCACCTGCAGGGGGGTACAATCAGCCCCAGCATTTT. Translation gives CASSPAGGYNQPQHF.

In this sample, this clonotype turned up a few times. The genes are TRBV6-5 and TRBJ2-7, with D possibly being TRBD1 (7 bases). CDR1 and CDR2 (germline): MNHEY, SVGAGI. The V end was cut by 2 bases, the J end by 4 bases, with 12 bases between. This CDR3 has 14 amino acids. DNA for the CDR3: TGTGCCAGCAGTTACGCAGGGGGGTGGTACGAGCAGTACTTC. It specifies CASSYAGGWYEQYF.

This clonotype was counted ten times or more. The chain recombines TRBV20-1 with TRBJ1-1; possibly TRBD1 for D (6 bases). V gave up 5 bases and J gave up 1 base, with 17 bases separating them. This CDR3 region has 15 residues. CDR1 DFQATT and CDR2 SNEGSKA come from the germline V gene (reference sequence). The CDR3 region has the DNA TGCAGTGCTTGGAACATCGGACAGCCGAACACTGAAGCTTTCTTT. This translates into CSAWNIGQPNTEAFF.

This clonotype has only a few counts. In DNA, the CDR3 is TGCAGTGCAAACCTTCGAGCGGCTAAGAAGGGTGAGCAGTTCTTC. Translated: CSANLRAAKKGEQFF. The rearrangement links TRBV20-1 to TRBJ2-1; D perhaps matches TRBD2 (5 bases). V lost 6 bases and J 9 bases, leaving 24 bases between the germline ends. The CDR3 is 15 residues long. Per germline, CDR1 DFQATT and CDR2 SNEGSKA (reference sequence).

The sample holds a few counts of this clonotype. V is TRBV12-3 or TRBV12-4 and J is TRBJ2-7; no reliable D call. This CDR3 has 16 residues. V was pared by 6 bases and J by 5 bases, with 23 bases between. The CDR3 DNA reads TGTGCCAGCAGCACCGCAGTAAAGGGATTTCAGGACGAGCAGTACTTC. It is translated as CASSTAVKGFQDEQYF.

In its sample, this clonotype was seen a few times. The J gene is TRBJ1-6, the V gene TRBV9; D uncertain. The length of the CDR3 is 14 residues. Germline assignment: CDR1 SGDLS and CDR2 YYNGEE. V lost 0 bases and J 9 bases, leaving 10 bases between the germline ends. In DNA, the CDR3 is TGTGCCAGCAGCGTAGAGGCAGAAGCTTCACCCCTCCACTTT. Translation: CASSVEAEASPLHF.

V and J are TRBV15 and TRBJ2-7; a weak D match, TRBD1 (5 bases). Germline CDR1 LNHNV, CDR2 YYDKDF (reference sequence). V lost 0 bases, J lost 3 bases, and 9 bases lay in between. There are 14 residues in the CDR3. The CDR3 region has the DNA TGTGCCACCAGCAGAGACAGGGTTAACTACGAGCAGTACTTC. Translating it yields CATSRDRVNYEQYF. Variable domain in full (rest from reference TRBV15 and TRBJ2-7): DAMVIQNPRYQVTQFGKPVTLSCSQTLNHNVMYWYQQKSSQAPKLLFHYYDKDFNNEADTPDNFQSRRPNTSFCFLDIRSPGLGDTAMYLCATSRDRVNYEQYFGPGTRLTVT.

This clonotype was recorded at least ten times. The chain couples TRBV3-1 to TRBJ2-2; 10 bases agree with TRBD2. Germline V gene sequence: CDR1 LGHDT, CDR2 YNNKEL (reference sequence). V shed 0 bases, J shed 6 bases, and the junction held 10 bases outside the gene matches. The CDR3 is 18 residues long. The DNA of the CDR3 is TGTGCCAGCAGCCAAGAGGGTAGGCTAGCGGGAGAACCCGGGGAGCTGTTTTTT. Protein sequence: CASSQEGRLAGEPGELFF.

This clonotype has ten or more counts. The chain is built from TRBV12-3 or TRBV12-4 and TRBJ1-5; tentative D call: TRBD1 (5 bases). This CDR3 contains 16 residues. Trimming took off 3 bases at V and 0 bases at J, with 12 bases between the two ends. CDR3 nucleotide sequence: TGTGCCAGCAGTTTGTGGGGCCCAGGTAGCAATCAGCCCCAGCATTTT. Encoded protein: CASSLWGPGSNQPQHF.

The chain links TRBV6-2 or TRBV6-3 to TRBJ2-3; unclear D gene. V lost 2 bases and J lost 1, with 10 bases in between. Germline CDR1 and CDR2: MNHEY and SVGEGT. This CDR3 region has 15 residues. The CDR3 coding sequence is TGTGCCAGCAGTTACAAGCTGAGAGGCACAGATACGCAGTATTTT. Translated: CASSYKLRGTDTQYF.

This clonotype has ten or more counts. The rearrangement links TRBV5-5 to TRBJ2-7; D ambiguous. Trimming removed 4 bases from V and 2 bases from J, with 10 bases in between. The CDR3 loop spans 13 amino acids. CDR1 and CDR2 from the germline V gene are SGHKS and YYEKEE (reference sequence). Written as DNA, the CDR3 is TGTGCCAGCAGCCCGGTGGGCACCTACGAGCAGTACTTC. Encoded protein: CASSPVGTYEQYF.

This clonotype was found many times. CDR3 sequence reads: CASSHRGGNEKLFF. The CDR3, as DNA: TGTGCCAGCAGCCACAGGGGTGGTAATGAAAAACTGTTTTTT. V and J are TRBV7-6 and TRBJ1-4; 7 bases are shared with TRBD1. Trimming took 5 bases from V and 4 from J; bases not matched to a gene: 4. The CDR3 consists of 14 residues. Germline assignment: CDR1 SGHVS and CDR2 FNYEAQ.

This rearrangement joins TRBV19 to TRBJ1-1, with D perhaps TRBD1 (6 bases). Trimming left V 9 bases short and J 11 bases short, with 19 bases between. The CDR3 sequence is 12 residues long. CDR1 is LNHDA, CDR2 SQIVND, per germline (reference sequence). CDR3 residues: CASHVGGWTAFF. Written as DNA, the CDR3 is TGTGCCAGCCACGTAGGGGGTTGGACGGCTTTCTTT.

Many counts were recorded for this clonotype. This rearrangement joins TRBV18 to TRBJ2-7, with D unclear. Trimming took 0 bases from V and 0 from J, leaving 6 bases between them. This CDR3 region has 14 residues. Germline loops: CDR1 KGHSH, CDR2 LQKENI. The DNA of the CDR3 is TGTGCCAGCTCACCACCAGGGTCCTCCTACGAGCAGTACTTC. Encoded protein: CASSPPGSSYEQYF.

In this sample, this clonotype turned up a few times. V is TRBV6-6 and J is TRBJ1-2, with 12 bases matching TRBD1. CDR1 is MNHNY, CDR2 SVGAGI, per germline (reference sequence). The V gene end was trimmed by 2 bases and the J gene end by 4 bases; junction bases not matched to a gene: 2. The CDR3 extends over 15 amino acids. CDR3 DNA: TGTGCCAGCAGTTACCTGGGACAGGGGGCCTATGGCTACACCTTC. Amino acid sequence: CASSYLGQGAYGYTF.